Listed here are 10 T cell receptor beta chains from one sample, sequenced in a study of blood T cell repertoires in COVID-19 (dated by TCRdb to the early 2020s). Libraries were constructed by the immunoSEQ multiplex PCR assay. As stored in TCRdb, this immuneACCESS dataset retains in-frame rearrangements with V and J assigned. A fraction of the clones does not appear; measured against another copy, unresolved V genes explain less than half of the discrepancy, and the remainder lacks a known reason. The sample table records some 87,000 clones; 75% to 90% of these occur just once. The ten largest clonotypes hold roughly 3.5% of the sample. Sequencing was done on a sample of peripheral blood. The receptor source for this set is a woman between 65 and 79 years old with acute or convalescent COVID-19.

V gene TRBV12-3 or TRBV12-4 combines with J gene TRBJ2-2; D gene ambiguous. Between the trimmed V and J ends, which lost 2 bases and 6 bases, there was a span of 4 bases. The CDR3 totals 12 residues. The CDR3 is CASSLNSGELFF. Here the CDR3 DNA reads TGTGCCAGCAGTTTAAACTCCGGGGAGCTGTTTTTT.

This sequence joins TRBV6-5 and TRBJ1-5; possible D gene TRBD1, 5 bases. Trimming removed 2 bases from V and 6 bases from J, with 14 bases in between. The CDR3 loop spans 15 amino acids. Looked up from germline, CDR1 is MNHEY and CDR2 is SVGAGI. This chain's CDR3 is CASSYTREGSQPQHF. CDR3 nucleotide sequence: TGTGCCAGCAGTTACACTCGGGAGGGGAGTCAGCCCCAGCATTTT.

The chain employs TRBV30 and TRBJ1-6; 8 positions agree with TRBD1. Unmatched junction bases numbered 4, after V lost 0 bases and J lost 9 bases. CDR1 and CDR2 from the germline V gene are GTSNPN and SVGIG (reference sequence). The CDR3 is 14 amino acids. This CDR3 reads CAWSVPDRGSPLHF. The CDR3 region has the DNA TGTGCCTGGAGTGTACCCGACAGGGGTTCACCCCTCCACTTT.

The CDR3 spells CASSRSTSGGSNEQFF. The CDR3 DNA is TGCGCCAGCAGCCGATCCACTAGCGGGGGATCCAATGAGCAGTTCTTC. The rearrangement uses TRBV5-1 and TRBJ2-1, with 11 bases that match TRBD2. The CDR3 loop spans 16 amino acids. The V gene end was trimmed by 4 bases and the J gene end by 6 bases; junction bases not matched to a gene: 9. Germline V CDR1 and CDR2: SGHRS, YFSETQ.

CDR3 bases: TGTGCCAGCAGCTTGCGGGGGCCTGACACGAATACGCAGTATTTT. Its protein product is CASSLRGPDTNTQYF. The V gene is TRBV11-2, the J gene TRBJ2-3, with D maybe TRBD2 (7 bases). CDR1 is SGHAT and CDR2 is FQNNGV in the germline V gene. Trimming pared 3 bases from V and 7 bases from J, leaving 17 bases between. The CDR3 spans 15 residues.

This chain uses TRBV23-1 with TRBJ1-2; D is uncertain. TRBV23-1 is an ORF; its function is uncertain. The CDR3 is made up of 15 amino acids. Trimming shortened V by 3 bases and J by 10 bases, and 21 bases separated the two germline ends. The CDR3 here is CASSHPDIPRYSYTF. The CDR3, as DNA: TGCGCCAGCAGTCACCCCGACATTCCCCGCTACTCCTACACCTTC.

The chain uses TRBV11-3 and TRBJ2-1, with TRBD2 matching 10 bases. V lost 1 base to trimming and J lost 13 bases; unmatched junction nucleotides: 7. CDR3 size: 14 residues. The germline V gene encodes CDR1 SGHNT and CDR2 YENEEA. CDR3 in amino acids: CASSLGDSGGTQFF. DNA of the CDR3: TGTGCCAGCAGCTTAGGGGATAGCGGGGGGACTCAGTTCTTC.

DNA for the CDR3: TGTGCCATCAGTAGGACAGAGAACTATGGCTACACCTTC. Translation: CAISRTENYGYTF. The chain joins TRBV10-3 to TRBJ1-2; D is perhaps TRBD1 (6 bases). The CDR3 has 13 amino acids. The V end lost 5 bases, the J end lost 2 bases, and 9 bases lay between the germline ends. Germline-derived CDR1 and CDR2 are ENHRY and SYGVKD.

This rearrangement joins TRBV19 to TRBJ1-4; maybe TRBD1 (5 bases). With 6 bases removed from V and 2 bases from J, the gap between germline ends came to 10 bases. The CDR3 loop spans 14 amino acids. Germline V gene lookup returns CDR1 LNHDA and CDR2 SQIVND (reference sequence). DNA of the CDR3: TGTGCCAGTAGCTACAGGTCTACTAATGAAAAACTGTTTTTT. Its protein is CASSYRSTNEKLFF.

The V call is TRBV2, the J call TRBJ2-5, with 12 bases aligning to TRBD2. The CDR3 runs to 15 residues. Losses at the gene ends were 7 bases for V and 2 bases for J; bases not matched to a gene: 5. Germline V gene data show CDR1 as SNHLY and CDR2 as FYNNEI. The CDR3 here is CASTRTSGEQETQYF. The CDR3, as DNA: TGTGCCAGCACCCGGACTAGCGGGGAACAAGAGACCCAGTACTTC.